Following are 16 T cell receptor beta chains from one sample sequenced in a study of cytomegalovirus exposure and HLA in healthy donors. Sequenced by immunoSEQ multiplex PCR; TCRdb stores in-frame clones only, minus some. The data contain approximately 190,000 clones, approximately 80% of them seen just once; the ten biggest clones take up 10% to 15%. The sequenced sample consisted of PBMCs. Receptors originate from a woman aged 25 to 45 in good health and CMV-seropositive.

The V and J genes are TRBV16 and TRBJ1-3; no firm D call. The ends were cut back, 0 bases at V and 2 bases at J, with 8 bases in the middle. Germline CDR1 KGHSY, CDR2 FQNENV. This CDR3 is 15 amino acids long. CDR3 protein: CASSQSAQTGNTIYF. CDR3 coding DNA: TGTGCCAGCAGCCAATCTGCCCAGACTGGAAACACCATATATTTT.

The rearrangement uses TRBV6-6 and TRBJ1-2; D uncertain. V lost 4 bases to trimming and J lost 5 bases, with 8 bases between them. The length of the CDR3 is 12 residues. Germline V lookup: CDR1 MNHNY, CDR2 SVGAGI (reference sequence). The CDR3 nucleotides are TGTGCCAGCAGTTCGGGGTCATATGGCTACACCTTC. Its translation is CASSSGSYGYTF.

V is TRBV27 and J is TRBJ2-7; possibly TRBD2 for D (5 bases). Germline CDR1 is MNHEY and CDR2 is SMNVEV (reference sequence). Trimming pared 0 bases from V and 4 bases from J, leaving 13 bases between. This CDR3 comprises 15 residues. The CDR3 spells CASSLSGAGWYEQYF. CDR3 DNA: TGTGCCAGCAGTTTATCGGGTGCGGGCTGGTACGAGCAGTACTTC.

J is TRBJ1-1 and V is TRBV2; D remains ambiguous. In germline, CDR1 is SNHLY, CDR2 FYNNEI. This CDR3 comprises 15 residues. Trimming left V 6 bases short and J 1 base short, with 15 bases between. CDR3: CASRTFLTANTEAFF. CDR3 nucleotides: TGTGCCAGCAGGACATTCTTAACAGCGAACACTGAAGCTTTCTTT.

The V gene is TRBV15, the J gene TRBJ2-1; the match to TRBD2 covers 9 bases. CDR1 is LNHNV, CDR2 YYDKDF, per germline (reference sequence). V shed 1 base, J shed 8 bases, and the junction held 9 bases outside the gene matches. The CDR3 covers 16 residues. The CDR3 sequence is CATSRAAGGPFHEQFF. DNA of the CDR3: TGTGCCACCAGCAGAGCGGCGGGAGGGCCTTTTCATGAGCAGTTCTTC.

J is TRBJ2-1 and V is TRBV4-2, with D possibly TRBD2 on 9 matching bases. CDR1 is LGHNA, CDR2 YNFKEQ, per germline. With 4 bases removed from V and 1 base from J, the gap between germline ends came to 17 bases. The CDR3 has 17 amino acids. The CDR3 bases are TGTGCCAGCAGCCCAGGGGGCGGGAGGGCATCCTACAATGAGCAGTTCTTC. This gives the protein CASSPGGGRASYNEQFF.

The V gene is TRBV5-1, the J gene TRBJ2-2; perhaps TRBD1 as D (5 bases). V was cut by 3 bases and J by 4 bases, with 7 bases left in between. Per the germline V gene, CDR1 is SGHRS and CDR2 is YFSETQ. This CDR3 has 13 amino acids. In nucleotides, the CDR3 is TGCGCCAGCAGCTCGACAGTCACCGGGGAGCTGTTTTTT. Amino acids: CASSSTVTGELFF. The full variable domain, completed using reference TRBV5-1 and TRBJ2-2, is KAGVTQTPRYLIKTRGQQVTLSCSPISGHRSVSWYQQTPGQGLQFLFEYFSETQRNKGNFPGRFSGRQFSNSRSEMNVSTLELGDSALYLCASSSTVTGELFFGEGSRLTVL.

The sample holds a few counts of this clone. This chain joins TRBV7-6 and TRBJ2-1; D may be TRBD2 (5 bases). The CDR3 is 15 residues long. Germline CDR1 reads SGHVS; CDR2 reads FNYEAQ. Trimming took 6 bases from V and 5 from J, leaving 17 bases between them. The CDR3 sequence: CASSYSRGLNNEQFF. In DNA, the CDR3 is TGTGCCAGCAGTTACTCTCGCGGGCTGAACAATGAGCAGTTCTTC.

The chain recombines TRBV4-1 with TRBJ1-5; D not certain. This CDR3 is 13 amino acids long. The V gene lost 0 bases and the J gene lost 6 bases, with 6 bases spanning the gap. Germline V lookup: CDR1 MGHRA, CDR2 YSYEKL. The CDR3 reads CASSQDLRQPQHF. CDR3 sequence (DNA): TGCGCCAGCAGCCAAGATCTTCGTCAGCCCCAGCATTTT.

J is TRBJ2-3 and V is TRBV28; TRBD1 matches 7 bases. V was pared by 6 bases and J by 6 bases, with 9 bases of the junction left unmatched. CDR1 MDHEN and CDR2 SYDVKM come from the germline V gene. The CDR3 is 14 residues long. The CDR3 is CASRKTGSGDTQYF. In DNA, the CDR3 is TGTGCCAGCAGAAAGACAGGGTCGGGGGATACGCAGTATTTT.

The rearrangement joins TRBV7-3 to TRBJ2-2; TRBD2 agrees at 15 bases. In germline, CDR1 is SGHTA, CDR2 FQGTGA. After removal of 5 bases from V and 2 bases from J, the junction contained 6 bases not matched to a gene. This CDR3 contains 18 residues. The CDR3 DNA reads TGTGCCAGCAGCAAAAGGGGACTAGCGGGAGGTAACACCGGGGAGCTGTTTTTT. Translating it yields CASSKRGLAGGNTGELFF.

The chain recombines TRBV28 with TRBJ1-1; TRBD1 matches at 7 bases. The trim removed 5 bases at V and 3 bases at J, leaving 9 bases unmatched. The CDR3 sequence is 15 residues long. Germline V CDR1 and CDR2: MDHEN, SYDVKM. The CDR3 DNA reads as TGTGCCAGCAGTCCCGGAACAGGGGTCTACACTGAAGCTTTCTTT. Amino acids: CASSPGTGVYTEAFF.

The chain links TRBV2 to TRBJ1-3, with D unresolved. Germline loops: CDR1 SNHLY, CDR2 FYNNEI. The length of the CDR3 is 15 residues. Trimming removed 2 bases from V and 4 bases from J, with 12 bases in between. The CDR3 nucleotides read TGTGCCAGCAGTGAAAGGCAGGCTGGGGGAAACACCATATATTTT. The encoded protein is CASSERQAGGNTIYF.

The V and J genes are TRBV7-2 and TRBJ2-1; tentative D call: TRBD2 (5 bases). This CDR3 contains 13 residues. CDR1 is SGHTA and CDR2 is FQGNSA in the germline V gene. Trimming cost V 3 bases and J 4 bases, with 7 bases left between them. This chain's CDR3 is CASSFPGYNEQFF. The CDR3 region has the DNA TGTGCCAGCAGCTTCCCGGGGTACAATGAGCAGTTCTTC.

The chain recombines TRBV7-8 with TRBJ2-1, with 8 bases lining up with TRBD2. This CDR3 has 14 residues. Per germline, CDR1 SGHVS and CDR2 FQNEAQ. Trimming at V came to 5 bases and at J to 10 bases, leaving 10 bases not matched to a gene. The CDR3 region is CASSPLDREGEQFF. In DNA form, the CDR3 reads TGTGCCAGCAGCCCCCTGGATCGGGAGGGGGAGCAGTTCTTC.

CDR3 sequence (DNA): TGTGCCAGCTCACTGGCAGGTGTAAACACTGAAGCTTTCTTT. Encoded protein: CASSLAGVNTEAFF. The chain employs TRBV7-6 and TRBJ1-1; no definite D call. The V gene lost 8 bases and the J gene lost 2 bases, with 15 bases spanning the gap. There are 14 residues in the CDR3. Germline CDR1 is SGHVS and CDR2 is FNYEAQ.